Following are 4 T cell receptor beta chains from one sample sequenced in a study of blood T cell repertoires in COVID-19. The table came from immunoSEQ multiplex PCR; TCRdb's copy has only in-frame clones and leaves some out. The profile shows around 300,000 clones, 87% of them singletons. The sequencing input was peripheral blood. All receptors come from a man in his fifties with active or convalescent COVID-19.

DNA of the CDR3: TGTGCCATCAGTGAGCACAGCACCCAACGAAACACCATATATTTT. Its translation: CAISEHSTQRNTIYF. The gene calls are TRBV10-3 and TRBJ1-3; the D is unclear. The germline V and J ends were trimmed by 2 bases and 5 bases, with 13 bases remaining between them. CDR3 size: 15 residues. Germline-derived CDR1 and CDR2 are ENHRY and SYGVKD.

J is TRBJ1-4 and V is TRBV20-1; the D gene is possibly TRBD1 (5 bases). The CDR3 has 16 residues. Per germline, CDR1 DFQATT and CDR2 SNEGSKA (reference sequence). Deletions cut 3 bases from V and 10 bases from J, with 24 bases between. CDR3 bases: TGCAGTGCTAGTGATCCTAGGGGAGGGGATGGCGGAAAACTGTTTTTT. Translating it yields CSASDPRGGDGGKLFF.

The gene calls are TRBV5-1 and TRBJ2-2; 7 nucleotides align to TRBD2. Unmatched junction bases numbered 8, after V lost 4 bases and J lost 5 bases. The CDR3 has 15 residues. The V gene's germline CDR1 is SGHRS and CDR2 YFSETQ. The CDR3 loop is CASSAAGEGTGELFF. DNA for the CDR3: TGCGCCAGCAGCGCTGCGGGAGAGGGAACCGGGGAGCTGTTTTTT. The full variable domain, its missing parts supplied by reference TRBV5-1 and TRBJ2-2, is KAGVTQTPRYLIKTRGQQVTLSCSPISGHRSVSWYQQTPGQGLQFLFEYFSETQRNKGNFPGRFSGRQFSNSRSEMNVSTLELGDSALYLCASSAAGEGTGELFFGEGSRLTVL.

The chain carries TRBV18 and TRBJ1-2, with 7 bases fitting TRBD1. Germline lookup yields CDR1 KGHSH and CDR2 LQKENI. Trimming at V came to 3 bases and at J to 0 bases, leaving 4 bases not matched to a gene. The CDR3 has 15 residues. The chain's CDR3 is CASSPQGEANYGYTF. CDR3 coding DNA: TGTGCCAGCTCACCCCAGGGGGAAGCTAACTATGGCTACACCTTC. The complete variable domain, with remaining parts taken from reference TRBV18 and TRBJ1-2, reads NAGVMQNPRHLVRRRGQEARLRCSPMKGHSHVYWYRQLPEEGLKFMVYLQKENIIDESGMPKERFSAEFPKEGPSILRIQQVVRGDSAAYFCASSPQGEANYGYTFGSGTRLTVV.